Here is one T cell receptor (beta chain) with its context. Its antigen is unknown. This record belongs to a study of immune cell composition in non-small cell lung cancer. Points from the study as a whole: Dominant in vivo tumour-associated clones were not shown to share tumour-reactive sequences.

Normal lung was taken at the farthest possible site, at least 3 cm from tumour. DNA was extracted from unsorted cell suspensions stored frozen. Data came from immunoSEQ multiplex PCR; TCRdb stores just in-frame clones and leaves some out. The top ten hold roughly 13% of the sample, which has over 7,500 clones, about 72% seen once. Germline V CDR1 and CDR2: SGHAT, FQNNGV. The CDR3 is made up of 13 amino acids. V dropped 3 bases and J dropped 0 bases, with 5 bases sitting between them. This clonotype was obtained from a human donor with non-small cell lung cancer. The rearrangement links TRBV11-2 to TRBJ1-1; the D is unclear. Sequences were obtained from non-adjacent lung tissue. Here the CDR3 DNA reads TGTGCCAGCAGCTTGGCCGTGAACACTGAAGCTTTCTTT. This encodes CASSLAVNTEAFF.